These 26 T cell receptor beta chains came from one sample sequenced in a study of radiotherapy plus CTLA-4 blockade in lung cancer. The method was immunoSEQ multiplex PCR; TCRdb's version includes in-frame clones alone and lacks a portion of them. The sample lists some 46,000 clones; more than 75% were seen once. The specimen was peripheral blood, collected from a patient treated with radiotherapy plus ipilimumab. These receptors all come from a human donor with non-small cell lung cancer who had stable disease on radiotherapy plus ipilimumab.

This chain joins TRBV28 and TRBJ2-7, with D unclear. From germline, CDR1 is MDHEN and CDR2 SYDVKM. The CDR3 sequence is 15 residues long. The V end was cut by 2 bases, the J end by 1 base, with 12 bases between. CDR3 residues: CASSLNRGTSYEQYF. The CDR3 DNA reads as TGTGCCAGCAGTTTAAATCGCGGAACTTCCTACGAGCAGTACTTC.

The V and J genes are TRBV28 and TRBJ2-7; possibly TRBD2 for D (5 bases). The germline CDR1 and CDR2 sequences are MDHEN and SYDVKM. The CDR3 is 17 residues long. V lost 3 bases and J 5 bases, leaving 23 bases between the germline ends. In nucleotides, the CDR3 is TGTGCCAGCAGTTTCCCCCGGTCAGCCGGGATTGAACACGAGCAGTACTTC. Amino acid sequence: CASSFPRSAGIEHEQYF.

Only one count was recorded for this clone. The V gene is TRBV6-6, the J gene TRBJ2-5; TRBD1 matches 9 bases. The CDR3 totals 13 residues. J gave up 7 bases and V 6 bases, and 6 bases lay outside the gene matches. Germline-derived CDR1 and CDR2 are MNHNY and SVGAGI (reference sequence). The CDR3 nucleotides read TGTGCCAGCAGCGACAGGGGGATGGCGACCCAGTACTTC. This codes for CASSDRGMATQYF.

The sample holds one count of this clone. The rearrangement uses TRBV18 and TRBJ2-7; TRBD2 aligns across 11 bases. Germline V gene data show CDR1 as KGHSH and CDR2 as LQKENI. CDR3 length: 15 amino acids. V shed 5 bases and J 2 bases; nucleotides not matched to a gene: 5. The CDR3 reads CASSVLAGDAYEQYF. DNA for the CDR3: TGTGCCAGCTCAGTACTAGCGGGGGACGCCTACGAGCAGTACTTC.

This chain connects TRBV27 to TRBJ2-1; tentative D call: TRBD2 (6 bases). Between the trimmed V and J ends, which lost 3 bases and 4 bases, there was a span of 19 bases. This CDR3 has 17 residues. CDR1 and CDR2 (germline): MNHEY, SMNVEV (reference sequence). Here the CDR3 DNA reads TGTGCCAGCAGTTTTCTCGCAGGGTTGGGGACTTACAATGAGCAGTTCTTC. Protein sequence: CASSFLAGLGTYNEQFF.

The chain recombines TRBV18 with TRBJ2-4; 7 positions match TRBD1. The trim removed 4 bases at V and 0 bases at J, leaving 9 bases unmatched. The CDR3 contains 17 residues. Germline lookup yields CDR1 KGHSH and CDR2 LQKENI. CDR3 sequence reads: CASSHGRDRLAKNIQYF. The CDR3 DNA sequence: TGTGCCAGCTCACATGGCCGGGACAGACTAGCCAAAAACATTCAGTACTTC.

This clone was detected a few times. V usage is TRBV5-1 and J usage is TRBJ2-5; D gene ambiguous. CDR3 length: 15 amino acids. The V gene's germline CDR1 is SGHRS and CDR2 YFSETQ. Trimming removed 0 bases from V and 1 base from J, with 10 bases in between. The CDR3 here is CASSLESNFQETQYF. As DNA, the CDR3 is TGCGCCAGCAGCTTGGAGTCCAACTTCCAAGAGACCCAGTACTTC.

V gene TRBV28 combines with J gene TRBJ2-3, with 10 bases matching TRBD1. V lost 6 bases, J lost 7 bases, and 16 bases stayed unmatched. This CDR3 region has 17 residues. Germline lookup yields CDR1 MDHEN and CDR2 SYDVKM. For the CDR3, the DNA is TGTGCCAGCAGCCTACGAGGTCGGGACAGGGGACCGCATACGCAGTATTTT. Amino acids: CASSLRGRDRGPHTQYF.

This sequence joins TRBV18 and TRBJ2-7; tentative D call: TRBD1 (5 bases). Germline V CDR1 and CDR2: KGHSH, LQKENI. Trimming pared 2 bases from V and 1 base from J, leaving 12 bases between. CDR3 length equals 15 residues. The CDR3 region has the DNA TGTGCCAGCTCACCAGGGGCGAGTATTTCCTACGAGCAGTACTTC. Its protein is CASSPGASISYEQYF.

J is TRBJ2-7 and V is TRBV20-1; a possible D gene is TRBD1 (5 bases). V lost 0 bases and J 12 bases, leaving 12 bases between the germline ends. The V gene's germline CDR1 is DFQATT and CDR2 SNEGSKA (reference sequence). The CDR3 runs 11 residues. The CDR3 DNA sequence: TGCAGTGCTAGAGATCCGGACAAGGGGTACTTC. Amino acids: CSARDPDKGYF.

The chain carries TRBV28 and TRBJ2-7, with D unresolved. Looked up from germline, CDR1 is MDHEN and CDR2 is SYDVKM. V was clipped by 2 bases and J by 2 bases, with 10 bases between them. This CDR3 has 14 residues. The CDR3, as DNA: TGTGCCAGCAGTTTACGTAGAAAAACCTACGAGCAGTACTTC. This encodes CASSLRRKTYEQYF.

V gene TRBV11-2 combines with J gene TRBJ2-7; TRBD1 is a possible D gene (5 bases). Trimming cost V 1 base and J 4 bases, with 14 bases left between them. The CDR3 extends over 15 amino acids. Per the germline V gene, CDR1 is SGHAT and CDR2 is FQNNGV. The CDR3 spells CASSLAPRELYEQYF. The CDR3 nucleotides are TGTGCCAGCAGCTTAGCTCCCAGGGAACTTTACGAGCAGTACTTC.

The chain's CDR3 is CASSYDQGIGWFF. DNA for the CDR3: TGTGCCAGCAGTTACGATCAGGGGATAGGATGGTTCTTC. The chain has TRBV6-6 and TRBJ2-1, with D perhaps TRBD1 (6 bases). The V end was cut by 2 bases, the J end by 15 bases, with 17 bases between. Germline V gene data show CDR1 as MNHNY and CDR2 as SVGAGI (reference sequence). This CDR3 spans 13 amino acids.

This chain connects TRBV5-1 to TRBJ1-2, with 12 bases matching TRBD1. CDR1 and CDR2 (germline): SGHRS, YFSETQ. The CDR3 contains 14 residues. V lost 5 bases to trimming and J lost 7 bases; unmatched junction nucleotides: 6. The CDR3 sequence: CASSQEGQGAGYTF. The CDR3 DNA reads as TGCGCCAGCAGTCAAGAGGGACAGGGGGCTGGCTACACCTTC.

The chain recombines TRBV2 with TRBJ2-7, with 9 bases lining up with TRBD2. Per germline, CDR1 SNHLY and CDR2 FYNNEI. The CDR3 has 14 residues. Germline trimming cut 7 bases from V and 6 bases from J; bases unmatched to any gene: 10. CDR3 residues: CASNPSGRFLEQYF. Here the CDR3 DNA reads TGTGCCAGCAACCCAAGCGGGAGGTTCCTCGAGCAGTACTTC.

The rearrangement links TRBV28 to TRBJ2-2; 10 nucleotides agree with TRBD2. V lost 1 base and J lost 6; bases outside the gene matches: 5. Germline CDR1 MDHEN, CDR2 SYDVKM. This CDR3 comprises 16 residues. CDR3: CASSLSLAGEAGELFF. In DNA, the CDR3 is TGTGCCAGCAGTTTATCGCTAGCGGGAGAGGCCGGGGAGCTGTTTTTT.

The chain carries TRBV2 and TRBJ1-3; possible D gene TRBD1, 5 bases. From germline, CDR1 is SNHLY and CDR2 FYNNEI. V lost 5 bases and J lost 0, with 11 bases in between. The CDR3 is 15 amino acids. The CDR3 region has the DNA TGTGCCAGCAGTTACAGGCTTCGCTCTGGAAACACCATATATTTT. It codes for CASSYRLRSGNTIYF.

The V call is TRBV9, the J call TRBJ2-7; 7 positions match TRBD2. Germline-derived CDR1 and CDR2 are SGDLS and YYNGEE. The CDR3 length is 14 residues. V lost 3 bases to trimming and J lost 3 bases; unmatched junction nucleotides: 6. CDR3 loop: CASSAREDGYEQYF. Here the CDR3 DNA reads TGTGCCAGCAGCGCCCGGGAGGACGGCTACGAGCAGTACTTC.

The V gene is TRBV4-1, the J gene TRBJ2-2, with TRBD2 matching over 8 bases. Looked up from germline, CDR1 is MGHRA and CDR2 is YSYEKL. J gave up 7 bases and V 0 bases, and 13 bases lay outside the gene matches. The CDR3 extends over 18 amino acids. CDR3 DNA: TGCGCCAGCAGCCAAGAATCGACGAGCGGGAGCTTTGGCGGGGAGCTGTTTTTT. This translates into CASSQESTSGSFGGELFF.

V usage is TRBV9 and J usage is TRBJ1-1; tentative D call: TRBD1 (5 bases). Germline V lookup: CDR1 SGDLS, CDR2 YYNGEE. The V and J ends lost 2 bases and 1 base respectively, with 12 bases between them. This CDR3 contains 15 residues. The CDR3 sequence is CASSVWEGTNTEAFF. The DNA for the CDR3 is TGTGCCAGCAGCGTCTGGGAGGGGACGAACACTGAAGCTTTCTTT.

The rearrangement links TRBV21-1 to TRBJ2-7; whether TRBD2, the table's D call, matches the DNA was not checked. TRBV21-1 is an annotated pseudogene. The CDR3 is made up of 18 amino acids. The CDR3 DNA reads TGTGCCAGCACCCTATGCAGGACTACCCGCTCCCACTCCTACGAGCAGTACTTC. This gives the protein CASTLCRTTRSHSYEQYF.

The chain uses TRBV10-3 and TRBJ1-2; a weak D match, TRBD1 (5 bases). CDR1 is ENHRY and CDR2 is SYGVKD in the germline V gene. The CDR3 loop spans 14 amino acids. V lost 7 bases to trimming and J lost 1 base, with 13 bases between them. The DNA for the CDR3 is TGTGCCATCACCTCGGGAGGGGTTAACTATGGCTACACCTTC. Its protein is CAITSGGVNYGYTF.

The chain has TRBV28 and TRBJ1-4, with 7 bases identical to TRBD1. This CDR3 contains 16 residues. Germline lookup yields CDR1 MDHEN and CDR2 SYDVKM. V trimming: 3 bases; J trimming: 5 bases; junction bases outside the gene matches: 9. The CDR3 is CASSLSQGEGNEKLFF. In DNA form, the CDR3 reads TGTGCCAGCAGTTTGTCCCAGGGGGAAGGCAATGAAAAACTGTTTTTT.

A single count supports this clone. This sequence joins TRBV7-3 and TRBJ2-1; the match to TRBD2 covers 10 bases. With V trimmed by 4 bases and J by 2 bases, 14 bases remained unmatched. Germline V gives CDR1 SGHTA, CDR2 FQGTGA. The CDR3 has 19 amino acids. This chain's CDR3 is CASSSLPPSGSRTYNEQFF. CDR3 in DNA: TGTGCCAGCAGCTCACTCCCACCTAGCGGGAGTCGAACCTACAATGAGCAGTTCTTC.

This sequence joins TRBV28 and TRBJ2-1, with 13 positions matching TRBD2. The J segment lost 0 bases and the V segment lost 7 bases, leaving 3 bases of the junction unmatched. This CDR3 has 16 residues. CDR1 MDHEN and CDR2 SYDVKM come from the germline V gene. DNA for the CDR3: TGTGCCAGCACACGACTAGCGGGAGGCTCCTACAATGAGCAGTTCTTC. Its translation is CASTRLAGGSYNEQFF.

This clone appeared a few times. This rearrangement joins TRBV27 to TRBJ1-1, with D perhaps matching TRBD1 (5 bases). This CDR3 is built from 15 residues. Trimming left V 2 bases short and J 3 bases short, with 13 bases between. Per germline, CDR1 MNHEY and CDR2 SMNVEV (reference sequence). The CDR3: CASSLNEAGHTEAFF. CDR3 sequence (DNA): TGTGCCAGCAGTTTAAACGAGGCGGGACACACTGAAGCTTTCTTT.